One sample yielded the 21 T cell receptor beta chains listed below, sequenced in a study of blood T cells in healthy people across ages. Sample-barcoded 5' priming and a J-beta primer mix drove a second PCR of about 7 to 11 cycles. MiXCR, run by TCRdb on the 5' RACE reads, gives a single entry per CDR3 protein. Counted here are some 1,800,000 distinct CDR3 sequences, 35% to 50% occurring once; the ten biggest clones make up about 23%. The source material was blood. These receptors all come from a human donor in good health.

This clonotype has only one observation. The chain joins TRBV7-2 to TRBJ2-3; D is unclear. CDR3 length: 13 residues. Per the germline V gene, CDR1 is SGHTA and CDR2 is FQGNSA. The V and J ends lost 5 bases and 7 bases respectively, with 13 bases between them. CDR3 nucleotide sequence: TGTGCCAGCAGCCTCACCCCCCTCAATACGCAGTATTTT. Its protein product is CASSLTPLNTQYF. Full variable domain (rest looked up from reference TRBV7-2 and TRBJ2-3): GAGVSQSPSNKVTEKGKDVELRCDPISGHTALYWYRQSLGQGLEFLIYFQGNSAPDKSGLPSDRFSAERTGGSVSTLTIQRTQQEDSAVYLCASSLTPLNTQYFGPGTRLTVL.

This clonotype was picked up many times. The rearrangement links TRBV7-2 to TRBJ2-7; 7 bases are shared with TRBD1. V lost 1 base, J lost 4 bases, and 4 bases stayed unmatched. This CDR3 has 14 amino acids. Germline V gene data show CDR1 as SGHTA and CDR2 as FQGNSA. The CDR3, as DNA: TGTGCCAGCAGCTTAGGGCCAGGGGGTTACGAGCAGTACTTC. Translation: CASSLGPGGYEQYF. Supplemented by reference TRBV7-2 and TRBJ2-7, the full variable domain reads GAGVSQSPSNKVTEKGKDVELRCDPISGHTALYWYRQSLGQGLEFLIYFQGNSAPDKSGLPSDRFSAERTGGSVSTLTIQRTQQEDSAVYLCASSLGPGGYEQYFGPGTRLTVT.

This chain connects TRBV4-3 to TRBJ2-1; D gene uncertain. Trimming removed 1 base from V and 9 bases from J, with 22 bases in between. The CDR3 loop spans 17 amino acids. The germline V gene has CDR1 LGHNA and CDR2 YSLEER. Here the CDR3 DNA reads TGCGCCAGCAGCCAAGTTGGCAGTCAGAAAATAGTAGGTGAGCAGTTCTTC. It translates to CASSQVGSQKIVGEQFF.

The J gene is TRBJ2-7, the V gene TRBV5-1; 8 positions match TRBD2. J lost 0 bases, V lost 4 bases, and 6 bases had no gene match. Germline V gene lookup returns CDR1 SGHRS and CDR2 YFSETQ. CDR3 size: 15 residues. This CDR3 is CASSPDGGASYEQYF. In nucleotides, the CDR3 is TGCGCCAGCAGCCCGGACGGGGGGGCCTCCTACGAGCAGTACTTC. The full variable domain, its missing parts supplied by reference TRBV5-1 and TRBJ2-7, is KAGVTQTPRYLIKTRGQQVTLSCSPISGHRSVSWYQQTPGQGLQFLFEYFSETQRNKGNFPGRFSGRQFSNSRSEMNVSTLELGDSALYLCASSPDGGASYEQYFGPGTRLTVT.

The chain couples TRBV29-1 to TRBJ1-2; D may be TRBD1 (5 bases). The CDR3 extends over 11 amino acids. Looked up from germline, CDR1 is SQVTM and CDR2 is ANQGSEA. With 7 bases removed from V and 7 bases from J, the gap between germline ends came to 13 bases. The CDR3 DNA follows: TGCAGCGCCCACGACAGTTCTGGCTACACCTTC. Its translation: CSAHDSSGYTF.

This chain joins TRBV12-3 or TRBV12-4 and TRBJ2-3, with 8 bases that match TRBD2. The junction had 9 bases not matched to a gene; V was cut back by 5 bases and J by 2 bases. This CDR3 comprises 16 residues. CDR3 nucleotides: TGTGCCAGCAGTGCTAGAGCGGGGGCGAACACAGATACGCAGTATTTT. This translates into CASSARAGANTDTQYF.

Of note for this clonotype: The missing conserved phenylalanine or tryptophan at the end of this CDR3 makes a read error likely. V usage is TRBV20-1 and J usage is TRBJ2-7; tentative D call: TRBD1 (5 bases). Trimming took 2 bases from V and 3 from J, leaving 8 bases between them. The germline V gene encodes CDR1 DFQATT and CDR2 SNEGSKA (reference sequence). This CDR3 is 12 amino acids long. This CDR3 is CSARWGSYEQYL. Here the CDR3 DNA reads TGCAGTGCTAGATGGGGCAGCTACGAGCAGTACTTA.

The rearrangement joins TRBV29-1 to TRBJ1-1; maybe TRBD1 (5 bases). V was cut by 2 bases and J by 1 base, with 11 bases left in between. Germline-derived CDR1 and CDR2 are SQVTM and ANQGSEA. CDR3 length: 14 residues. The CDR3 nucleotides read TGCAGCGTTGAATACCAGGGAAGGAACACTGAAGCTTTCTTT. Translation gives CSVEYQGRNTEAFF. Complete variable domain (other parts from reference TRBV29-1 and TRBJ1-1): SAVISQKPSRDICQRGTSLTIQCQVDSQVTMMFWYRQQPGQSLTLIATANQGSEATYESGFVIDKFPISRPNLTFSTLTVSNMSPEDSSIYLCSVEYQGRNTEAFFGQGTRLTVV.

V gene TRBV29-1 combines with J gene TRBJ2-1; the D is unclear. V lost 7 bases and J lost 16, with 20 bases in between. The germline gives CDR1 SQVTM, CDR2 ANQGSEA. This CDR3 is built from 11 residues. In nucleotides, the CDR3 is TGCAGCGGGGGTCGTAACGGTGAGGATTTCTTC. Residues: CSGGRNGEDFF.

The rearrangement uses TRBV5-1 and TRBJ2-4; D unresolved. The J call may be mistaken, given a closer DNA end match to TRBJ2-7. From germline, CDR1 is SGHRS and CDR2 YFSETQ. The CDR3 extends over 14 amino acids. The chain's CDR3 is CASSLFRDSGEQYF. CDR3 nucleotide sequence: TGCGCCAGCAGCTTGTTTCGTGATTCGGGCGAGCAGTACTTC.

J is TRBJ2-1 and V is TRBV7-2; D could derive from TRBD1 or TRBD2 (5 bases each). The CDR3 is 13 residues long. CDR1 and CDR2 from the germline V gene are SGHTA and FQGNSA. With 4 bases removed from V and 9 bases from J, the gap between germline ends came to 13 bases. In nucleotides, the CDR3 is TGTGCCAGCAGCTGGGGGACCCTTCGTGAGCAGTTCTTC. Translation gives CASSWGTLREQFF.

This clonotype has more than one count but fewer than ten. The chain recombines TRBV12-3 or TRBV12-4 with TRBJ2-6, with D unresolved. The CDR3 is 15 amino acids. The V end lost 6 bases, the J end lost 1 base, and 10 bases lay between the germline ends. CDR3 coding DNA: TGTGCCAGCAGCCACTCTGGATCTGGGGCCAACGTCCTGACTTTC. It codes for CASSHSGSGANVLTF.

The chain employs TRBV7-6 and TRBJ2-6, with a possible D match to TRBD1 (6 bases). Germline CDR1 reads SGHVS; CDR2 reads FNYEAQ. The V end lost 5 bases, the J end lost 2 bases, and 13 bases lay between the germline ends. This CDR3 contains 16 residues. This CDR3 is CASSPTGSTGANVLTF. CDR3 DNA: TGTGCCAGCAGCCCCACAGGGAGTACTGGGGCCAACGTCCTGACTTTC.

The gene calls are TRBV27 and TRBJ1-5, with 9 bases fitting TRBD1. Germline V lookup: CDR1 MNHEY, CDR2 SMNVEV (reference sequence). This CDR3 region has 15 residues. J was trimmed by 6 bases and V by 5 bases; bases with no gene match: 8. CDR3 protein: CASSTDRGSGQPQHF. CDR3 coding DNA: TGTGCCAGCAGTACAGACAGGGGGTCGGGTCAGCCCCAGCATTTT.

V and J are TRBV29-1 and TRBJ1-1; D gene uncertain. V was shortened by 2 bases and J by 7 bases, with 8 bases between the two germline ends. The CDR3 contains 11 residues. The germline CDR1 and CDR2 sequences are SQVTM and ANQGSEA. The CDR3 nucleotides are TGCAGCGTTGAAAGCGTCGTTGAAGCTTTCTTT. It yields the protein CSVESVVEAFF.

This clonotype appeared a few times. A much larger clone lies one base from this, so it may be a read error. DNA for the CDR3: TGTGCCAGCAGTTACACTCAGGAATATAATGAGCAGTACTTC. Encoded protein: CASSYTQEYNEQYF. The genes are TRBV6-2 or TRBV6-3 and TRBJ2-7; D remains unclear. V was cut by 2 bases and J by 7 bases, with 15 bases left in between. CDR3 size: 14 residues. Per the germline V gene, CDR1 is MNHEY and CDR2 is SVGEGT.

The chain employs TRBV27 and TRBJ2-7; D is undetermined. The CDR3 loop spans 16 amino acids. Germline V gives CDR1 MNHEY, CDR2 SMNVEV (reference sequence). Between the trimmed V and J ends, which lost 1 base and 7 bases, there was a span of 20 bases. CDR3 nucleotide sequence: TGTGCCAGCAGTTTATTGGTGGGGAACCAGTTGAATGAGCAGTACTTC. This gives the protein CASSLLVGNQLNEQYF.

CDR3 sequence: CASSGEQQETQYF. CDR3 sequence (DNA): TGTGCCAGCAGCGGCGAACAACAAGAGACCCAGTACTTC. The chain is built from TRBV2 and TRBJ2-5; no firm D call. CDR3 size: 13 residues. Germline V lookup: CDR1 SNHLY, CDR2 FYNNEI. Deletions cut 6 bases from V and 2 bases from J, with 10 bases between.

CDR3 bases: TGCAGCGTCAAAACCGTCGAAAGCTACAATGAGCAGTACTTC. Translating it yields CSVKTVESYNEQYF. J is TRBJ2-1 and V is TRBV29-1; no reliable D call. The end of the DNA fits TRBJ2-7 better, so the J call may be wrong. The CDR3 contains 14 residues. Germline CDR1 reads SQVTM; CDR2 reads ANQGSEA.

Written as DNA, the CDR3 is TGCGCCAGCAGCTTGTACGCAGGGATGACCTACGAGCAGTACTTC. It codes for CASSLYAGMTYEQYF. The chain recombines TRBV5-1 with TRBJ2-7, with a tentative D call TRBD1 (5 bases). CDR1 is SGHRS, CDR2 YFSETQ, per germline. V gave up 1 base and J gave up 2 bases, with 13 bases separating them. The CDR3 consists of 15 residues. The full variable domain, in which reference TRBV5-1 and TRBJ2-7 provide the parts outside the CDR3, is KAGVTQTPRYLIKTRGQQVTLSCSPISGHRSVSWYQQTPGQGLQFLFEYFSETQRNKGNFPGRFSGRQFSNSRSEMNVSTLELGDSALYLCASSLYAGMTYEQYFGPGTRLTVT.

This chain joins TRBV6-4 and TRBJ2-3; TRBD1 aligns across 8 bases. CDR3 length equals 19 residues. The V gene end was trimmed by 7 bases and the J gene end by 1 base; junction bases not matched to a gene: 19. Germline V gene data show CDR1 as MRHNA and CDR2 as SNTAGT. The CDR3 is CASTSSRTGPTDGTDTQYF. CDR3 DNA: TGTGCCAGCACCTCCTCAAGGACAGGGCCAACGGACGGCACAGATACGCAGTATTTT.